This TCR beta chain is from a study of shared clonotypes between healthy human individuals (dated by TCRdb to about 2020). For context, the study as a whole: The cohort comprised a couple of women and a few men aged 18 to 49 years. For each donor, three plates each were used for CD4 naive and CD4 memory, two plates were used for CD8 naive, and one plate was used for CD8 memory. To estimate repertoire size and how much clonotype sharing occurs between individuals, the study deeply sequenced the blood TCR repertoires of 5 or 6 healthy adults. Libraries were prepared and TCR repertoires were sequenced by different laboratories using diverse techniques, in order to increase sequencing depth and limit assay-specific biases. Each donor's leukapheresis produced roughly between about 0.85 and 10 billion PBMCs.

General study outcomes and caveats: Estimated clonotype richness was generally larger for naive than for memory subsets. Only blood was sampled, and tissue TCR repertoires likely differ from those in blood. Compared with non-shared clonotypes, clonotypes shared by all four sorted-subset donors had higher generation probabilities. Pairwise subsampling indicated that sequencing depth was expected to affect the degree of clonotype sharing among donors. Sharing across a few donors was observed for 5% to 6.5% of naive CD4, around 3.5% of naive CD8, roughly 2.4% of memory CD4, and over 0.3% of memory CD8 clonotypes. The small number of donors limited the genetic and exposure-history diversity represented. Incomplete sequencing was indicated by rarefaction of sorted-subset datasets, despite the large sequencing depth.

On this clone: Its antigen is not yet known. No qualities accompany the bases; no much larger clone lies one base away.

The CDR3 measures 13 amino acids from cysteine to phenylalanine. Of the read, only the CDR3 DNA is kept; its 39 bases are in frame from base 1. Trimming costs V 1 base and J 7 bases, and their ends lie 8 bases apart. In the germline V gene, CDR1 corresponds to MGHRA and CDR2 to YSYEKL. TCR CDR3 regions were amplified from genomic DNA by multiplex PCR using the deep immunoSEQ assay. Extracted genomic DNA from each cell subset was spread evenly across all wells of several immunoSEQ 96-well plates, with each plate serving as a replicate. For sorted subsets, about 200 ng genomic DNA, equal to tens of thousands of T cell genomes, was loaded into each replicate PCR. The purified libraries were quantified using a Qubit 3.0 fluorometer, sized with a Bioanalyzer 2100, and then quantified again using the KAPA Library Quantification kit. Each immunoSEQ 96-well plate was sequenced on its own single-read 150-cycle Illumina NextSeq 550 flow cell. The original pipeline was this. The immunoSEQ output contained only junctional sequences without quality scores, so filtering could not match that applied to full-length reads. To assign V/J genes and CDR3, sequences were annotated against IMGT germline references using PyIR, a Python wrapper for IgBLAST v1.9. Reads were removed for weak V/J assignments (E-value above 1e-6), missing CDR3, stop codons, out-of-frame junctions, or ambiguous translated residues. V3J clonotypes were defined by identical inferred V gene, J gene, and CDR3 amino acid sequence. Percentage overlap between repertoires was calculated by dividing the number of shared unique clonotypes by the size of the smaller repertoire. Repertoire richness was assessed with RTK rarefaction, the Chao1 estimator, and Recon v2.1 estimates of unobserved clonotypes. For all TCRbeta clonotypes obtained by the gDNA method from a handful of donors, generation probabilities were computed with OLGA. TCRdb stores this immuneACCESS table with in-frame sequences only. Part of the clones is absent; in the studies checked, under half of the shortfall reflects unresolved V genes, and no reason is known for the rest. That table supplies the V and J calls and clone size; D and trimming were determined from the DNA. The sample table records about 800,000 clones; about 96% of these occur just once. The top ten hold around 0.25% of the sample.

CD8 naive samples consisted of CD45RO-negative cells that were positively selected for CCR7, yielding a CD45RA+CCR7+ population without TemRA cells. Donors were healthy HIV-negative adults with no recently reported acute infections or vaccinations. Every donor was a Caucasian adult residing in Nashville, Tennessee, USA. After blood collection by leukapheresis, PBMCs were isolated using Ficoll-Histopaque density gradient centrifugation and then cryopreserved in the vapor phase of liquid nitrogen. Analytical flow cytometry was used to check the purity and quantity of every magnetically sorted T cell population. Genomic DNA was isolated from each sorted fraction and quantified by UV absorbance on a Nanodrop 2000c.

This TCR came from a man younger than 40 in good health. The V gene is TRBV4-1 and the J gene is TRBJ2-1, with the D gene uncertain. The specimen sequenced was naive CD8+ T cells sorted from blood. The cell subset or site label corresponds to: CD45RA+CCR7+. The sequence in DNA is TGCGCCAGCAGCCAAGTTACAGCTAATGAGCAGTTCTTC. Translated, it reads CASSQVTANEQFF.